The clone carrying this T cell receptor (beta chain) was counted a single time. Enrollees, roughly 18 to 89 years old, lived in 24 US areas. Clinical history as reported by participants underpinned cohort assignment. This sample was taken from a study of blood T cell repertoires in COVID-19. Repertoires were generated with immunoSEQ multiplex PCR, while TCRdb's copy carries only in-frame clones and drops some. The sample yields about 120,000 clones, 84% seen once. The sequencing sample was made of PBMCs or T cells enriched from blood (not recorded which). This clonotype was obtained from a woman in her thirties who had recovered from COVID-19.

DNA of the CDR3: TGTGCCAGCAGCTTAGTGACGAGCGGGAGGGGCAATGAGCAGTTCTTC. As protein: CASSLVTSGRGNEQFF. This chain joins TRBV7-9 and TRBJ2-1; 10 bases fit TRBD2. With 1 base clipped from V and 6 bases from J, the junction kept 6 bases outside the gene matches. This CDR3 comprises 16 residues. The germline V gene has CDR1 SEHNR and CDR2 FQNEAQ (reference sequence). Combining the CDR3 with reference TRBV7-9 and TRBJ2-1 gives the whole variable domain DTGVSQNPRHKITKRGQNVTFRCDPISEHNRLYWYRQTLGQGPEFLTYFQNEAQLEKSRLLSDRFSAERPKGSFSTLEIQRTEQGDSAMYLCASSLVTSGRGNEQFFGPGTRLTVL.